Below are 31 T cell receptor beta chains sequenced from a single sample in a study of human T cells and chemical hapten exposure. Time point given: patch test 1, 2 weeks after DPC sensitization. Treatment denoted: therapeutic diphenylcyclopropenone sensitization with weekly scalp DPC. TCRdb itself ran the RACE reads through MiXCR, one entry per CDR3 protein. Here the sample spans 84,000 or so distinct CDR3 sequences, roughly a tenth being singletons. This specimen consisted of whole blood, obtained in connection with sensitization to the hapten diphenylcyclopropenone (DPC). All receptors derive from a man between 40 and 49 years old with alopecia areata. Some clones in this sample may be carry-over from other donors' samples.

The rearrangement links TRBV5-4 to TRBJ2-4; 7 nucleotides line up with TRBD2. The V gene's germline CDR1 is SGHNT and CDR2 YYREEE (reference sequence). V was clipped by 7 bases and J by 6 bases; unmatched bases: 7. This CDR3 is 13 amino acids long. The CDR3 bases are TGTGCCAGCTCCCCGTGGGGGGGAAACATTCAGTACTTC. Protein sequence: CASSPWGGNIQYF.

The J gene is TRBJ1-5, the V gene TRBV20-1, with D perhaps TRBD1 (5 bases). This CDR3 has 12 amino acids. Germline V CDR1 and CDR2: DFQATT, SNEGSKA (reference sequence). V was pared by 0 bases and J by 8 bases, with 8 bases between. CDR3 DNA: TGCAGTGCTAGAGACTTAGGGGAGCCCCAGCATTTT. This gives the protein CSARDLGEPQHF.

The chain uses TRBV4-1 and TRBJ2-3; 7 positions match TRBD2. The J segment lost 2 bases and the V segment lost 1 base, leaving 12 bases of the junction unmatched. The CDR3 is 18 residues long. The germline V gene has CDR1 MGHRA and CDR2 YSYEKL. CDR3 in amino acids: CASSQGHSGKPYTDTQYF. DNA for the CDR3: TGCGCCAGCAGCCAAGGGCACAGCGGGAAACCATACACAGATACGCAGTATTTT.

Here the CDR3 reads CASSPRGRKLFF. CDR3 nucleotides: TGTGCCAGCAGCCCCCGAGGGAGAAAACTGTTTTTT. The J gene is TRBJ1-4, the V gene TRBV11-2, with no clear D. This CDR3 has 12 amino acids. Trimming removed 5 bases from V and 10 bases from J, with 11 bases in between. The germline CDR1 and CDR2 sequences are SGHAT and FQNNGV.

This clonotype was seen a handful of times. CDR3: CASSRDENTGELFF. The CDR3 bases are TGTGCCAGCAGCAGGGACGAGAACACCGGGGAGCTGTTTTTT. The V gene is TRBV6-2 or TRBV6-3, the J gene TRBJ2-2; D may correspond to TRBD1 or TRBD2 (5 bases each). CDR1 and CDR2 from the germline V gene are MNHEY and SVGEGT. The CDR3 extends over 14 amino acids. Trimming cost V 6 bases and J 1 base, with 9 bases left between them.

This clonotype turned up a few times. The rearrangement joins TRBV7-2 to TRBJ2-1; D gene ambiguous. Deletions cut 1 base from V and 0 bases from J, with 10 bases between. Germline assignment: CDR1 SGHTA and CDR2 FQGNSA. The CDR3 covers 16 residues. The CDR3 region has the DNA TGTGCCAGCAGCTTAGGAACATTCCCCTCCTACAATGAGCAGTTCTTC. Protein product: CASSLGTFPSYNEQFF.

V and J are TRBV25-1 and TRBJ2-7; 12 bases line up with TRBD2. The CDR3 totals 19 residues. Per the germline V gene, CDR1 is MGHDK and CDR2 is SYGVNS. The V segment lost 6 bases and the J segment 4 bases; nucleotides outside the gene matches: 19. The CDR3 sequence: CASRAEYRLAGGPGYEQYV. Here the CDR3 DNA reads TGTGCCAGCAGGGCTGAATATCGTCTAGCGGGAGGGCCTGGGTACGAGCAGTACGTC.

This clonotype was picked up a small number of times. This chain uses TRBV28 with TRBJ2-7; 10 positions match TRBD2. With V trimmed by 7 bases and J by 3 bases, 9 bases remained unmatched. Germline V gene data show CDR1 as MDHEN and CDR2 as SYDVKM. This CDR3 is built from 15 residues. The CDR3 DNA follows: TGTGCCAGCAAGAAGGGAACTAGCGGGAACTACGAGCAGTACTTC. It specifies CASKKGTSGNYEQYF.

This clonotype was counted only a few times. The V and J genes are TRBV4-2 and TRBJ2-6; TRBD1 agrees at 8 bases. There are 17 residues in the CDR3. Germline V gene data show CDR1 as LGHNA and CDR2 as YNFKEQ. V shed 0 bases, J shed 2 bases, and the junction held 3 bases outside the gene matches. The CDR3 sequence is CASSQEVTGAGANVLTF. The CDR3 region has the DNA TGTGCCAGCAGCCAAGAAGTGACAGGGGCTGGGGCCAACGTCCTGACTTTC.

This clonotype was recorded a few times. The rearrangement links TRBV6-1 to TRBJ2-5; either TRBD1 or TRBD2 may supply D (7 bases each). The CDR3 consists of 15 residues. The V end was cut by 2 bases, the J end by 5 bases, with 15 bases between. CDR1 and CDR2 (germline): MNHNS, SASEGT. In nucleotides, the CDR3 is TGTGCCAGCAGTGAACAGGGGGGGCGCTGGGAGACCCAGTACTTC. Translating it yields CASSEQGGRWETQYF.

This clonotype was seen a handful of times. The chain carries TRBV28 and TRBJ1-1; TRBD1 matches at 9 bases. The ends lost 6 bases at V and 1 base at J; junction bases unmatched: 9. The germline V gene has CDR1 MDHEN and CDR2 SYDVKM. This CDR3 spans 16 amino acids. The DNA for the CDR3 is TGTGCCAGCAGCCGATTCGGACAGGGGAGGAACACTGAAGCTTTCTTT. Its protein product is CASSRFGQGRNTEAFF.

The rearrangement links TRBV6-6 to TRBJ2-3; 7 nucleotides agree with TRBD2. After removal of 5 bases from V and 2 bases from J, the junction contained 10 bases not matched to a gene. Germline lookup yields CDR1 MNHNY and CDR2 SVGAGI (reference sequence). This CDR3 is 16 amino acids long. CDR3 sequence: CASSPRGGFVTDTQYF. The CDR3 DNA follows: TGTGCCAGCAGTCCCCGGGGAGGGTTCGTCACAGATACGCAGTATTTT.

DNA for the CDR3: TGCGCCAGCAGCCAAGATTGGGATTCACCCCTCCACTTT. It is translated as CASSQDWDSPLHF. The genes are TRBV4-3 and TRBJ1-6; D remains ambiguous. The CDR3 runs to 13 residues. Trimming removed 0 bases from V and 8 bases from J, with 5 bases in between. Germline lookup yields CDR1 LGHNA and CDR2 YSLEER.

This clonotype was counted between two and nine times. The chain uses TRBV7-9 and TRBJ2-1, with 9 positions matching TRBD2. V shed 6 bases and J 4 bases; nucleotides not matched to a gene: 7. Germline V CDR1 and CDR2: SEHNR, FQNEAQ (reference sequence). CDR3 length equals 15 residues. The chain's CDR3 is CASSPGTSWYNEQFF. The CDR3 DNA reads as TGTGCCAGCAGTCCCGGGACTAGCTGGTACAATGAGCAGTTCTTC.

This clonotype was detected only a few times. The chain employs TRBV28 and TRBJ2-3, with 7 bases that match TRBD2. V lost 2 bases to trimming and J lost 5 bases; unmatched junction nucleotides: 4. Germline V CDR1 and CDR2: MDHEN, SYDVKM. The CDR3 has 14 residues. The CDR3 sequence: CASSLAGAKDTQYF. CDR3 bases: TGTGCCAGCAGTTTAGCGGGAGCGAAAGATACGCAGTATTTT.

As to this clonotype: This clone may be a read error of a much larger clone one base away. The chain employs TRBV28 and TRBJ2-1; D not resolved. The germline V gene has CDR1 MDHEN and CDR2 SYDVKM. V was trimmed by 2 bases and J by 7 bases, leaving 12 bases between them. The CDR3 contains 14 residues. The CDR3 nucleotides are TGTGCCAGCAGTTTAACACCAGCGTTTAATGAGCAGTTCTTC. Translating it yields CASSLTPAFNEQFF. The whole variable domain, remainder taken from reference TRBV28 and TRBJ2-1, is DVKVTQSSRYLVKRTGEKVFLECVQDMDHENMFWYRQDPGLGLRLIYFSYDVKMKEKGDIPEGYSVSREKKERFSLILESASTNQTSMYLCASSLTPAFNEQFFGPGTRLTVL.

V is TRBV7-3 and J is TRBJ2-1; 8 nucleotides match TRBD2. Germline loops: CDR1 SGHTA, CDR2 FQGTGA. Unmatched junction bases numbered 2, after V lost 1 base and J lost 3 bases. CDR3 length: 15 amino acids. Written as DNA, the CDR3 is TGTGCCAGCAGCTTAAGTAGCGGGAACTACAATGAGCAGTTCTTC. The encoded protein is CASSLSSGNYNEQFF.

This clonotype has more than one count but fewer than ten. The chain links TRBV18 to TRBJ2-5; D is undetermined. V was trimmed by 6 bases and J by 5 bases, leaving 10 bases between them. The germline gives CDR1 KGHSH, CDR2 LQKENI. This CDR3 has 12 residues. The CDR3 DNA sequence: TGTGCCAGCTCGGTGCGCGGCGAGACCCAGTACTTC. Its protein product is CASSVRGETQYF.

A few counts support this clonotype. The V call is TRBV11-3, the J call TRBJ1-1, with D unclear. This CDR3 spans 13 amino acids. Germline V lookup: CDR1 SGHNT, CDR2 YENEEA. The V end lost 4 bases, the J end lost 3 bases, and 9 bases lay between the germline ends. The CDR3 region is CASSSQEDTEAFF. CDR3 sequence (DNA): TGTGCCAGCAGCTCCCAAGAGGACACTGAAGCTTTCTTT.

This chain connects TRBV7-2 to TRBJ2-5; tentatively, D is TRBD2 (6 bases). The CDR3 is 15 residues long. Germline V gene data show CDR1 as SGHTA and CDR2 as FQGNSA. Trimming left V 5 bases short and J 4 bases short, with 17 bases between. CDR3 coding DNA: TGTGCCAGCAGCCCTAGAGTGGGAGGCGGAGAGACCCAGTACTTC. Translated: CASSPRVGGGETQYF.

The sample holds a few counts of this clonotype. For the CDR3, the DNA is TGTGCCAGCAGCCAGCGTACAGAGGCGGGCCAGCCCCAGCATTTT. Amino acid sequence: CASSQRTEAGQPQHF. This rearrangement joins TRBV4-2 to TRBJ1-5, with unresolved D. The germline V gene encodes CDR1 LGHNA and CDR2 YNFKEQ. V was trimmed by 3 bases and J by 7 bases, leaving 16 bases between them. The CDR3 is 15 residues long.

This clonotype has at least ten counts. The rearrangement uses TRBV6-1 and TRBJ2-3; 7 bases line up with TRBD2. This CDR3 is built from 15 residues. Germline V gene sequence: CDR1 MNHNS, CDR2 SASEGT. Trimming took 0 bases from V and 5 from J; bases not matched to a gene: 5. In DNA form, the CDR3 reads TGTGCCAGCAGTGAAGCGGGGGGGATGATAGATACGCAGTATTTT. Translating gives CASSEAGGMIDTQYF.

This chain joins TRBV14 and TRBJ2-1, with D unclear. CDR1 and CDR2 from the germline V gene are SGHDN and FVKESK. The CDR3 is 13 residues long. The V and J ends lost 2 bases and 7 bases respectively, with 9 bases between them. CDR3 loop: CASSQNEVNEQFF. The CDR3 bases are TGTGCCAGCAGCCAAAATGAGGTTAATGAGCAGTTCTTC. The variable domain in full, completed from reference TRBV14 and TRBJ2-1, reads EAGVTQFPSHSVIEKGQTVTLRCDPISGHDNLYWYRRVMGKEIKFLLHFVKESKQDESGMPNNRFLAERTGGTYSTLKVQPAELEDSGVYFCASSQNEVNEQFFGPGTRLTVL.

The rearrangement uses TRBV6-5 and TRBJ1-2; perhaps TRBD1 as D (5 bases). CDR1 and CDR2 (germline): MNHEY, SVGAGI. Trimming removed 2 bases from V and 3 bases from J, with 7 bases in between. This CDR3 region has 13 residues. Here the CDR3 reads CASSYGADYGYTF. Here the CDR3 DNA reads TGTGCCAGCAGTTACGGGGCTGACTATGGCTACACCTTC.

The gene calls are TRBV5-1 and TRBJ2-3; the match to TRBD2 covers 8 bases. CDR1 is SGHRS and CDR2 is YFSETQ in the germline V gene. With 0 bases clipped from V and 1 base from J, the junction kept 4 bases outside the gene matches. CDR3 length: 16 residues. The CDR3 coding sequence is TGCGCCAGCAGCTTGGGAGCGGGAGCGGGCACAGATACGCAGTATTTT. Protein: CASSLGAGAGTDTQYF.

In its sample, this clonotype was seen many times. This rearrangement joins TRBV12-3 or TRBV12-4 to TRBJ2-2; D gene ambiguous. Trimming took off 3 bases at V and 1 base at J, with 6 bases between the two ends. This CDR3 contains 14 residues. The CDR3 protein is CASSLGWNTGELFF. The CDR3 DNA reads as TGTGCCAGCAGTTTGGGGTGGAACACCGGGGAGCTGTTTTTT.

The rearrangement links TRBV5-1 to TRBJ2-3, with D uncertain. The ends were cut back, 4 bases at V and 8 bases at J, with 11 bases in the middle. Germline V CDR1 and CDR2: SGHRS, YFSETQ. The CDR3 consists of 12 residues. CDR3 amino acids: CASSRDDTTQYF. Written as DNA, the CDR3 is TGCGCCAGCAGCAGGGATGACACTACGCAGTATTTT. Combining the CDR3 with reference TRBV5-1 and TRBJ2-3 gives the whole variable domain KAGVTQTPRYLIKTRGQQVTLSCSPISGHRSVSWYQQTPGQGLQFLFEYFSETQRNKGNFPGRFSGRQFSNSRSEMNVSTLELGDSALYLCASSRDDTTQYFGPGTRLTVL.

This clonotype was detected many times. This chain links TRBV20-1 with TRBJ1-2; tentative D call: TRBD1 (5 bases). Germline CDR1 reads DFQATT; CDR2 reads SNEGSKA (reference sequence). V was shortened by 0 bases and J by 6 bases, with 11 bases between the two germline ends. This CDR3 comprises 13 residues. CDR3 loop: CSARDRRGDGYTF. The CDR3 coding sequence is TGCAGTGCTAGAGATCGAAGAGGGGATGGCTACACCTTC.

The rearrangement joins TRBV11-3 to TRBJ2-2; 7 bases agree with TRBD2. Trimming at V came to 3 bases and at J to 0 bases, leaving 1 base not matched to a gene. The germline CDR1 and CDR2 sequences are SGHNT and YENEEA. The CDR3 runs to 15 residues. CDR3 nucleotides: TGTGCCAGCAGCTTCAGCGGGACGAACACCGGGGAGCTGTTTTTT. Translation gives CASSFSGTNTGELFF.

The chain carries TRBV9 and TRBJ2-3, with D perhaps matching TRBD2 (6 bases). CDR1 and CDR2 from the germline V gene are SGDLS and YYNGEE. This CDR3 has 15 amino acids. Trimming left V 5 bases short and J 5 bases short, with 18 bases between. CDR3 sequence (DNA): TGTGCCAGCAGTTTAGTCGGGGGAGGCGGAGATACGCAGTATTTT. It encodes CASSLVGGGGDTQYF.

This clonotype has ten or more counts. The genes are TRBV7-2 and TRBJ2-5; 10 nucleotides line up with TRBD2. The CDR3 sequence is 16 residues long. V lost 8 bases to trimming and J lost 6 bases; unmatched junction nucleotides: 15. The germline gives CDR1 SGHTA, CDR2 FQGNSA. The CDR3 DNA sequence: TGTGCCAGCGGTCCATGGCTAGCGGGAGTGTCAAAGACCCAGTACTTC. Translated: CASGPWLAGVSKTQYF. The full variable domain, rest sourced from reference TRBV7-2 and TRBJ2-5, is GAGVSQSPSNKVTEKGKDVELRCDPISGHTALYWYRQSLGQGLEFLIYFQGNSAPDKSGLPSDRFSAERTGGSVSTLTIQRTQQEDSAVYLCASGPWLAGVSKTQYFGPGTRLLVL.